This TCR beta chain comes out of a study of shared clonotypes between healthy human individuals. J was trimmed by 0 bases and V by 4 bases; bases with no gene match: 10. Per germline, CDR1 SQVTM and CDR2 ANQGSEA. This CDR3 comprises 16 residues. Assay: immunoSEQ multiplex PCR; the TCRdb copy retains only in-frame clones and omits some. The table shows about 680,000 clones, with 55% to 85% occurring only once. Sequences were obtained from memory CD4+ T cells sorted from blood. The subset here: CD45RA-negative fraction. This chain joins TRBV29-1 and TRBJ2-3; 7 bases are shared with TRBD2. This sequence was found in a woman aged 30 to 39 in good health. The CDR3 is CSVALSLAASTDTQYF. For the CDR3, the DNA is TGCAGCGTTGCTCTGTCTCTAGCGGCTAGCACAGATACGCAGTATTTT.